This TCR beta chain was captured in a study of blood T cell repertoires in COVID-19. Generated by immunoSEQ multiplex PCR, the TCRdb table keeps only in-frame clones and is missing some. The table includes approximately 220,000 clones, about 83% detected once. This clonotype was sampled from a middle-aged woman with active or convalescent COVID-19. The specimen sequenced was peripheral blood.

This chain's CDR3 is CAISESAAPQSPQHF. The CDR3 DNA reads as TGTGCCATCAGTGAGTCGGCGGCCCCGCAGTCGCCCCAGCATTTT. The rearrangement links TRBV10-3 to TRBJ1-5; D remains unclear. Germline-derived CDR1 and CDR2 are ENHRY and SYGVKD. The V end lost 0 bases, the J end lost 9 bases, and 15 bases lay between the germline ends. There are 15 residues in the CDR3.